This TCR beta chain was recorded in a study of blood T cell repertoires in COVID-19. Overall study context: Acute and convalescent COVID-19 samples came from the United States, Italy and Spain.

This table comes from immunoSEQ multiplex PCR, and its TCRdb copy is limited to in-frame clones, with some not included. The data show about 180,000 clones, 75% to 80% seen once. Trimming took 7 bases from V and 4 from J, leaving 17 bases between them. There are 15 residues in the CDR3. CDR1 is LNHDA, CDR2 SQIVND, per germline (reference sequence). This clone was seen only once. J is TRBJ1-5 and V is TRBV19; D is unclear. This sequence originates from a woman aged 70-85 years with acute or convalescent COVID-19. The sequenced material came from peripheral blood. The CDR3, as DNA: TGTGCCAGTAACCCGGTTGGGCCCGTAAATCAGCCCCAGCATTTT. This sequence encodes CASNPVGPVNQPQHF.